Shown below are 26 T cell receptor beta chains from a single sample sequenced in a study of cytomegalovirus exposure and HLA in healthy donors. Amplification used 60 Vbeta primers and 13 Jbeta primers. Libraries were prepared by immunoSEQ multiplex PCR; TCRdb keeps only in-frame clonotypes and omits some of them. The sample has about 94,000 clones; around 66% are singletons. Sequencing used PBMCs. The receptors derive from a man aged 25 to 45 in good health and CMV-seronegative.

The J gene is TRBJ2-2, the V gene TRBV6-6; D is possibly TRBD2 (6 bases). CDR1 is MNHNY and CDR2 is SVGAGI in the germline V gene (reference sequence). This CDR3 region has 13 residues. The ends were cut back, 7 bases at V and 8 bases at J, with 14 bases in the middle. The CDR3, as DNA: TGTGCCAGCATGCTAGCGACGTCGGGGGAGCTGTTTTTT. Translated: CASMLATSGELFF.

The rearrangement uses TRBV7-6 and TRBJ1-3; possible D gene TRBD1, 5 bases. V was shortened by 1 base and J by 0 bases, with 10 bases between the two germline ends. The CDR3 contains 16 residues. From germline, CDR1 is SGHVS and CDR2 FNYEAQ. The CDR3 nucleotides are TGTGCCAGCAGCTTAGGACAGCCGTACTCTGGAAACACCATATATTTT. Protein: CASSLGQPYSGNTIYF.

The J gene is TRBJ2-5, the V gene TRBV9; 9 positions match TRBD2. CDR1 is SGDLS and CDR2 is YYNGEE in the germline V gene. This CDR3 is 15 amino acids long. The J segment lost 5 bases and the V segment lost 1 base, leaving 6 bases of the junction unmatched. The CDR3 DNA reads as TGTGCCAGCAGCGTAATAGCGGGAGTTTCGGAGACCCAGTACTTC. Encoded protein: CASSVIAGVSETQYF.

V and J are TRBV6-5 and TRBJ1-5, with TRBD1 matching over 7 bases. Trimming at V came to 5 bases and at J to 6 bases, leaving 4 bases not matched to a gene. This CDR3 has 13 residues. The germline V gene encodes CDR1 MNHEY and CDR2 SVGAGI. CDR3 in DNA: TGTGCCAGCAGTCTCGACAGGGTTCAGCCCCAGCATTTT. This encodes CASSLDRVQPQHF.

In its sample, this clone was seen a few times. V and J are TRBV9 and TRBJ1-2, with 8 bases that match TRBD1. V was clipped by 0 bases and J by 2 bases; unmatched bases: 9. The CDR3 totals 17 residues. Germline V gene data show CDR1 as SGDLS and CDR2 as YYNGEE. In DNA, the CDR3 is TGTGCCAGCAGCGTAGCTGACGGGGCAGGGGGCAACTATGGCTACACCTTC. It encodes CASSVADGAGGNYGYTF.

CDR3 residues: CASDRPGEKLFF. For the CDR3, the DNA is TGCGCCAGCGACCGCCCAGGGGAAAAACTGTTTTTT. The chain couples TRBV4-1 to TRBJ1-4, with D perhaps TRBD1 (5 bases). The CDR3 consists of 12 residues. CDR1 is MGHRA, CDR2 YSYEKL, per germline. Trimming stripped 8 bases from V and 8 bases from J, with 12 bases between.

This clone is a singleton in its sample. The V gene is TRBV5-1, the J gene TRBJ2-7; the D gene is possibly TRBD1 (6 bases). CDR1 and CDR2 (germline): SGHRS, YFSETQ. There are 17 residues in the CDR3. Trimming took 0 bases from V and 3 from J, leaving 19 bases between them. CDR3 in DNA: TGCGCCAGCAGCTTGGCCCCGGCAGGGGATAGTAGCTACGAGCAGTACTTC. As protein: CASSLAPAGDSSYEQYF.

The chain is built from TRBV7-3 and TRBJ2-1, with 9 positions matching TRBD2. CDR1 is SGHTA, CDR2 FQGTGA, per germline. This CDR3 has 14 amino acids. The V segment lost 5 bases and the J segment 8 bases; nucleotides outside the gene matches: 7. The DNA of the CDR3 is TGTGCCAGCAGCCCGGGACTAGCTTCCGATGAGCAGTTCTTC. Translated, it gives CASSPGLASDEQFF.

This chain joins TRBV29-1 and TRBJ2-7; TRBD2 aligns across 9 bases. The CDR3 is made up of 13 amino acids. In germline, CDR1 is SQVTM, CDR2 ANQGSEA. Trimming at V came to 7 bases and at J to 0 bases, leaving 4 bases not matched to a gene. CDR3 sequence: CSASGTSSYEQYF. The CDR3 coding sequence is TGCAGCGCTAGCGGGACTTCCTCCTACGAGCAGTACTTC.

The chain is built from TRBV5-6 and TRBJ2-7; D possibly corresponds to TRBD2 (7 bases). Germline V lookup: CDR1 SGHDT, CDR2 YYEEEE. Trimming took 2 bases from V and 6 from J, leaving 12 bases between them. The CDR3 is 13 residues long. DNA of the CDR3: TGTGCCAGCAGCTTTGCGGGGGCGGGCGAGCAGTACTTC. Residues: CASSFAGAGEQYF.

This clone was seen only once. V usage is TRBV4-2 and J usage is TRBJ2-6; TRBD1 might be the D (5 bases). V gave up 8 bases and J gave up 0 bases, with 14 bases separating them. The germline CDR1 and CDR2 sequences are LGHNA and YNFKEQ. CDR3 length: 16 amino acids. CDR3 sequence: CASGRDPDSGANVLTF. CDR3 nucleotide sequence: TGTGCCAGCGGCAGGGATCCCGACTCTGGGGCCAACGTCCTGACTTTC.

Remarks on this clone: This sample also contains other DNA sequences that code for the same CDR3. The rearrangement links TRBV6-1 to TRBJ1-6; TRBD1 matches at 9 bases. Germline CDR1 MNHNS, CDR2 SASEGT. The CDR3 spans 18 residues. The V gene end was trimmed by 2 bases and the J gene end by 7 bases; junction bases not matched to a gene: 12. CDR3 region: CASSETPGQGLSNSPLHF. DNA for the CDR3: TGTGCCAGCAGTGAAACCCCGGGACAGGGACTTTCCAATTCACCCCTCCACTTT.

The rearrangement joins TRBV19 to TRBJ2-7; 10 nucleotides align to TRBD1. V gave up 1 base and J gave up 6 bases; unmatched junction bases: 6. This CDR3 is built from 15 residues. CDR1 is LNHDA and CDR2 is SQIVND in the germline V gene (reference sequence). The DNA for the CDR3 is TGTGCCAGTAGTATAGGAGGGACAGGGGTTGTCGAGCAGTACTTC. It specifies CASSIGGTGVVEQYF.

V and J are TRBV11-3 and TRBJ1-2, with 8 bases fitting TRBD1. The CDR3 is 14 amino acids. The V gene's germline CDR1 is SGHNT and CDR2 YENEEA. J was trimmed by 7 bases and V by 5 bases; bases with no gene match: 9. The CDR3 DNA reads TGTGCCAGCAGCCCAGGACAGGGCATGAGTGGCTACACCTTC. Protein: CASSPGQGMSGYTF. The full variable domain, its missing parts supplied by reference TRBV11-3 and TRBJ1-2, is EAGVVQSPRYKIIEKKQPVAFWCNPISGHNTLYWYLQNLGQGPELLIRYENEEAVDDSQLPKDRFSAERLKGVDSTLKIQPAELGDSAVYLCASSPGQGMSGYTFGSGTRLTVV.

J is TRBJ2-1 and V is TRBV9, with 8 bases aligning to TRBD2. The germline V gene encodes CDR1 SGDLS and CDR2 YYNGEE. After removal of 1 base from V and 3 bases from J, the junction contained 3 bases not matched to a gene. This CDR3 comprises 15 residues. For the CDR3, the DNA is TGTGCCAGCAGCGTATTTGGGACTAGCTACAATGAGCAGTTCTTC. This encodes CASSVFGTSYNEQFF.

The chain employs TRBV7-9 and TRBJ1-6, with D perhaps matching TRBD1 (5 bases). CDR3 size: 16 residues. V was pared by 6 bases and J by 5 bases, with 17 bases between. CDR1 and CDR2 (germline): SEHNR, FQNEAQ (reference sequence). The CDR3 loop reads CASRPPGGTNNSPLHF. The DNA of the CDR3 is TGTGCCAGCAGACCTCCCGGGGGGACTAATAATTCACCCCTCCACTTT.

The CDR3 nucleotides are TGTGCCACCAGCAGAGATCGGGTAGGGGGGGGTACAGATACGCAGTATTTT. Its translation: CATSRDRVGGGTDTQYF. The chain carries TRBV15 and TRBJ2-3; D may be TRBD2 (7 bases). The CDR3 has 17 amino acids. V lost 0 bases to trimming and J lost 3 bases, with 16 bases between them. Germline CDR1 reads LNHNV; CDR2 reads YYDKDF (reference sequence).

The gene calls are TRBV2 and TRBJ1-6; 9 nucleotides match TRBD1. Germline loops: CDR1 SNHLY, CDR2 FYNNEI. This CDR3 is built from 13 residues. Trimming at V came to 4 bases and at J to 15 bases, leaving 7 bases not matched to a gene. CDR3 sequence: CASSGAGDRVLHF. The CDR3 DNA sequence: TGTGCCAGCAGTGGAGCTGGGGACAGGGTCCTCCACTTT.

A remark on this clone: Other DNA sequences within the sample encode an identical CDR3. The rearrangement joins TRBV4-1 to TRBJ1-2, with TRBD1 as a possible D gene (5 bases). V was cut by 3 bases and J by 4 bases, with 15 bases left in between. CDR3 length equals 15 residues. The V gene's germline CDR1 is MGHRA and CDR2 YSYEKL. The CDR3 reads CASSQTDSLPYGYTF. The CDR3 DNA sequence: TGCGCCAGCAGCCAGACAGACAGCCTACCCTATGGCTACACCTTC.

The chain recombines TRBV7-9 with TRBJ2-7; 8 bases agree with TRBD1. The germline V gene encodes CDR1 SEHNR and CDR2 FQNEAQ (reference sequence). The CDR3 is 14 amino acids. With V trimmed by 5 bases and J by 7 bases, 10 bases remained unmatched. The CDR3, as DNA: TGTGCCAGCAGCCTAGGACAGGGTTTAGGGGAGCAGTACTTC. Translation gives CASSLGQGLGEQYF.

The V gene is TRBV30, the J gene TRBJ2-1; TRBD2 agrees at 7 bases. The CDR3 runs to 12 residues. Germline trimming cut 4 bases from V and 8 bases from J; bases unmatched to any gene: 5. Germline V gene data show CDR1 as GTSNPN and CDR2 as SVGIG (reference sequence). The CDR3 protein is CAWNFREDEQFF. In DNA, the CDR3 is TGTGCCTGGAACTTCCGGGAGGATGAGCAGTTCTTC.

This rearrangement joins TRBV19 to TRBJ2-1; the match to TRBD2 covers 11 bases. Germline V gene lookup returns CDR1 LNHDA and CDR2 SQIVND (reference sequence). The V and J ends lost 5 bases and 5 bases, in that order; junction bases with no gene match: 14. This CDR3 has 18 amino acids. The CDR3 sequence: CASSLTGTGLAGDNEQFF. The CDR3 region has the DNA TGTGCCAGTAGTTTGACAGGGACCGGACTAGCGGGCGACAATGAGCAGTTCTTC.

This clone was seen a handful of times. The rearrangement links TRBV7-2 to TRBJ2-1; 7 bases line up with TRBD1. This CDR3 has 12 residues. V was pared by 5 bases and J by 10 bases, with 5 bases of the junction left unmatched. Per the germline V gene, CDR1 is SGHTA and CDR2 is FQGNSA. Here the CDR3 reads CASSPRQGEQFF. CDR3 bases: TGTGCCAGCAGCCCTCGACAGGGAGAGCAGTTCTTC.

In regard to this clone: The junction shows a germline mismatch at one end, possibly a read error. This rearrangement joins TRBV18 to TRBJ1-2; 7 nucleotides match TRBD1. Germline CDR1 reads KGHSH; CDR2 reads LQKENI. The CDR3 is 13 residues long. CDR3 sequence: CASSEDREYGCTF. The DNA for the CDR3 is TGTGCCAGCTCAGAAGACAGGGAGTATGGCTGCACCTTC.

The rearrangement uses TRBV6-1 and TRBJ2-7; D not resolved. Between the trimmed V and J ends, which lost 5 bases and 0 bases, there was a span of 11 bases. The germline V gene encodes CDR1 MNHNS and CDR2 SASEGT. The CDR3 sequence is 14 residues long. CDR3 coding DNA: TGTGCCAGCAGTCTAGGTGGCCTCTCCTACGAGCAGTACTTC. This sequence encodes CASSLGGLSYEQYF.

In nucleotides, the CDR3 is TGTGCCAGCGGGCCGGGGGCGAACACCGGGGAGCTGTTTTTT. This translates into CASGPGANTGELFF. V gene TRBV28 combines with J gene TRBJ2-2; D possibly corresponds to TRBD2 (6 bases). Trimming stripped 8 bases from V and 0 bases from J, with 10 bases between. The germline CDR1 and CDR2 sequences are MDHEN and SYDVKM. This CDR3 is built from 14 residues.